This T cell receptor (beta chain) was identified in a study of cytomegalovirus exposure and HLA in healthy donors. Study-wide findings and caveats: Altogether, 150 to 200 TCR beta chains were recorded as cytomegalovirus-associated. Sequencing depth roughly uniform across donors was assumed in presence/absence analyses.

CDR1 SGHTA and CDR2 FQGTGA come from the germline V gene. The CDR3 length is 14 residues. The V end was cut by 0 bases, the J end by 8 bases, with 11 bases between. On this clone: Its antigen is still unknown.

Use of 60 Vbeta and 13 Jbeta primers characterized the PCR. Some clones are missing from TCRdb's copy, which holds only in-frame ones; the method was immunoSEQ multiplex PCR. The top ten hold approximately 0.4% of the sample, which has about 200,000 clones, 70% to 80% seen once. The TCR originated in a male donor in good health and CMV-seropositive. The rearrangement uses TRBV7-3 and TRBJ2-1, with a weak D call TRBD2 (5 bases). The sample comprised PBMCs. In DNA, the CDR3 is TGTGCCAGCAGCTTAACACAGAAGGAGGATGAGCAGTTCTTC. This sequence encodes CASSLTQKEDEQFF.